This is a list of T cell receptor beta chains from one sample in a study of cytomegalovirus exposure and HLA in healthy donors. Produced via immunoSEQ multiplex PCR; TCRdb's table is partial and in-frame only. The table counts about 140,000 clones; 0.8% to 1% lies in the top ten. Specimen: PBMCs. These receptors all stem from a male donor in good health and CMV-seronegative. Each CDR3 is given with its conserved first and last residue. D genes are given only for firm matches.

D,V,J,CDR3,DNA
TRBD1,TRBV10-3,TRBJ1-2,CAISALTGFEGYTF,TGTGCCATCAGTGCCCTGACAGGGTTTGAGGGCTACACCTTC
TRBD1,TRBV27,TRBJ2-7,CASRQGSVIYEQYF,TGTGCCAGCAGACAGGGGTCAGTTATCTACGAGCAGTACTTC
.,TRBV29-1,TRBJ1-5,CSVGEGRGLLQPQHF,TGCAGCGTTGGGGAGGGGCGAGGATTATTGCAGCCCCAGCATTTT
.,TRBV28,TRBJ2-5,CASIGGRETQYF,TGTGCCAGTATAGGAGGTAGAGAGACCCAGTACTTC
TRBD2,TRBV7-9,TRBJ2-1,CASRWTSGDNEQFF,TGTGCCAGCAGATGGACTAGCGGCGACAATGAGCAGTTCTTC
.,TRBV5-4,TRBJ2-7,CASSLGGVVYEQYF,TGTGCCAGCAGCTTGGGGGGAGTGGTATACGAGCAGTACTTC
TRBD1,TRBV18,TRBJ2-7,CASLRGQDYEQYF,TGTGCCAGCTTGAGGGGGCAGGACTACGAGCAGTACTTC
.,TRBV6-6,TRBJ1-5,CASTLTGWGNQPQHF,TGTGCCAGCACCTTGACAGGTTGGGGCAATCAGCCCCAGCATTTT
TRBD2,TRBV30,TRBJ2-5,CAWTGGGTQETQYF,TGTGCCTGGACCGGCGGGGGGACTCAAGAGACCCAGTACTTC
TRBD1,TRBV11-2,TRBJ2-7,CASSFGDRIYEQYF,TGTGCCAGCAGCTTTGGGGACAGGATCTACGAGCAGTACTTC
.,TRBV11-2,TRBJ2-3,CASSLTASTDTQYF,TGTGCCAGCAGCTTGACAGCGAGCACAGATACGCAGTATTTT
TRBD1,TRBV7-9,TRBJ1-2,CASSERTGHYGYTF,TGTGCCAGCAGCGAGAGGACAGGGCACTATGGCTACACCTTC
.,TRBV7-9,TRBJ1-5,CASSLGTRGPQHF,TGTGCCAGCAGCTTAGGAACCAGGGGGCCCCAGCATTTT
.,TRBV9,TRBJ2-7,CASTPGSEGEQYF,TGTGCCAGCACCCCCGGGTCCGAAGGCGAGCAGTACTTC
.,TRBV2,TRBJ2-1,CASIQGSNEQFF,TGTGCCAGCATACAGGGTTCCAATGAGCAGTTCTTC
.,TRBV30,TRBJ1-1,CAWSRPNPEAFF,TGTGCCTGGAGTCGCCCTAATCCTGAAGCTTTCTTT
TRBD1,TRBV25-1,TRBJ2-6,CASSNSDRGVSGANVLTF,TGTGCCAGCAGTAACTCGGACAGGGGGGTCTCTGGGGCCAACGTCCTGACTTTC
TRBD1,TRBV5-6,TRBJ2-1,CASSLFGGTGLFNEQFF,TGTGCCAGCAGCTTGTTCGGGGGGACAGGGTTATTCAATGAGCAGTTCTTC
.,TRBV27,TRBJ2-1,CASKGRSAYNEQFF,TGTGCCAGCAAGGGGAGGTCCGCCTACAATGAGCAGTTCTTC
.,TRBV19,TRBJ2-7,CASRDSDHYEQYF,TGTGCCAGTAGGGACTCGGACCACTACGAGCAGTACTTC
.,TRBV10-3,TRBJ2-7,CATSRGSSYEQYF,TGTGCCACTTCGAGAGGGAGCTCCTACGAGCAGTACTTC
TRBD2,TRBV18,TRBJ2-1,CASSPPGLAGLSSYNEQFF,TGTGCCAGCTCACCACCGGGACTAGCGGGACTAAGCTCCTACAATGAGCAGTTCTTC
TRBD2,TRBV2,TRBJ2-5,CASSEGEGRETQYF,TGTGCCAGCAGTGAAGGGGAGGGTAGGGAGACCCAGTACTTC
.,TRBV25-1,TRBJ2-1,CASNPLGLYNEQFF,TGTGCCAGCAACCCACTGGGACTTTACAATGAGCAGTTCTTC
.,TRBV18,TRBJ2-3,CASSLFRQTLNTDTQYF,TGTGCCAGCTCATTGTTCCGACAGACCCTGAACACAGATACGCAGTATTTT
TRBD1,TRBV9,TRBJ1-4,CASSVLPDRGEKLFF,TGTGCCAGCAGCGTACTTCCGGACAGGGGTGAAAAACTGTTTTTT
.,TRBV5-6,TRBJ2-4,CASSGPGKLAKNIQYF,TGTGCCAGCAGCGGGCCCGGAAAACTAGCCAAAAACATTCAGTACTTC